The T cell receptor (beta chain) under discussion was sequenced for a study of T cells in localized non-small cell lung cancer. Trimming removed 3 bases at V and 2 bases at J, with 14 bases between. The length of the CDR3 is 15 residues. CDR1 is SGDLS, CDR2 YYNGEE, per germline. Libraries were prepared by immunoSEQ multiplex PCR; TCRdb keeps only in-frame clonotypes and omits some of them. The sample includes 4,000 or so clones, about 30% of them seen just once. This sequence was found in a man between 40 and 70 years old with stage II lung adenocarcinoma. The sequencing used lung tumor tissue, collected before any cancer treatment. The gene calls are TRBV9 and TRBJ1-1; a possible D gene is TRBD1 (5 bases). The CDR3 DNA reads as TGTGCCAGCAGCGCAAGGGGCACGGGAAACACTGAAGCTTTCTTT. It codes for CASSARGTGNTEAFF.